This T cell receptor (beta chain) originates from a study of metastatic and nonmetastatic thyroid tumors. Study in general: Repertoire comparison spanned blood and tumor or nodule tissue of malignant and benign thyroid patients.

No patient received treatment before thyroid surgery. This clone was counted many times. Its matching antigen is unknown. General study points: In both blood and tumor samples, TCR beta diversity was reported significantly higher for malignant than benign nodules.

In the authors' methods: It was from CDR3 differences across clinicopathological groups that a distant-metastasis classifier for papillary thyroid cancer was built. Using MiXCR, TCRdb reanalyzed the PCR reads. What appears here as the V and J calls and clone size reflects TCRdb's work, not the paper's. The data show about 39,000 clones, approximately 19% seen once. The CDR3 runs to 12 residues. V was cut by 10 bases and J by 0 bases, with 8 bases left in between. Germline V gives CDR1 MNHNS, CDR2 SASEGT. This sequence originates from a female donor with papillary thyroid cancer or a benign thyroid nodule (not recorded which). Some clones in this sample may be carry-over from other donors' samples. The chain uses TRBV6-1 and TRBJ2-3; no definite D call. Sequencing was done on a sample of tumor tissue. The CDR3 loop is CATRWSTDTQYF. CDR3 nucleotides: TGTGCCACCAGATGGAGCACAGATACGCAGTATTTT.